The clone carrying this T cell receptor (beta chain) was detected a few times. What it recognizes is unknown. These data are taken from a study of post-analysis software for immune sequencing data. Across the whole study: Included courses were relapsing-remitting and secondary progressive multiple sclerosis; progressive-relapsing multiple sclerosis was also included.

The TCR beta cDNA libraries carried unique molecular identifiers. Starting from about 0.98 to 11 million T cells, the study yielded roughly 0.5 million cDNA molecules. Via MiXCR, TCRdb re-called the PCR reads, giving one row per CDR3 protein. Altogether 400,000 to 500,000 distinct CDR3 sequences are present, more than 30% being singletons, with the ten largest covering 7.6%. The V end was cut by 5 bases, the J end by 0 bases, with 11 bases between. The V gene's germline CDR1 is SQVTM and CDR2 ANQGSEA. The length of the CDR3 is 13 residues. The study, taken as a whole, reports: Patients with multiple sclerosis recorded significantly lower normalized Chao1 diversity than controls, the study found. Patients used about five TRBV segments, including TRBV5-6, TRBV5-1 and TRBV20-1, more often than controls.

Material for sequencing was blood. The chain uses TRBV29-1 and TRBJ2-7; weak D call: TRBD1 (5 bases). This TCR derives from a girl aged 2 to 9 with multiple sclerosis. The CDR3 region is CSVTPTDSYEQYF. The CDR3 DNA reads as TGCAGCGTTACACCGACAGACTCCTACGAGCAGTACTTC.